The 10 T cell receptor beta chains reported below all come from one sample, sequenced in a study of low-dose radiotherapy and immunotherapy resistance in tumors. Alpha- and beta-chain coverage of first-strand cDNA came from TRAV- and TRBV-specific primers. The TCRs were subjected to amplification over approximately 18 PCR cycles employing a constant-region primer in conjunction with a V-primer adapter. In TCRdb, the reads were re-called with MiXCR into one record per CDR3 protein. This repertoire shows thousands of distinct CDR3 sequences, about 65% found once; its top ten account for more than 8.5%. The receptors were gathered from a human donor with advanced metastatic prostate, ovarian, gallbladder or colorectal cancer (not recorded which). This table probably holds off-target reads from a library built for another chain.

The chain uses TRBV27 and TRBJ2-1; 8 bases agree with TRBD2. V trimming: 5 bases; J trimming: 0 bases; junction bases outside the gene matches: 6. Germline V gene lookup returns CDR1 MNHEY and CDR2 SMNVEV (reference sequence). The CDR3 is made up of 16 amino acids. This CDR3 is CASSLSGGNSYNEQFF. The CDR3 nucleotides are TGTGCCAGCAGTCTAAGCGGGGGAAACTCCTACAATGAGCAGTTCTTC.

In its sample, this clonotype was seen a few times. The chain recombines TRBV6-2 or TRBV6-3 with TRBJ2-1; D may correspond to TRBD1 or TRBD2 (5 bases each). V lost 8 bases to trimming and J lost 4 bases, with 18 bases between them. CDR1 is MNHEY, CDR2 SVGEGT, per germline. The CDR3 contains 15 residues. CDR3 region: CASRDMQGTYNEQFF. The CDR3, as DNA: TGTGCCAGCCGGGATATGCAGGGAACGTACAATGAGCAGTTCTTC.

The V and J genes are TRBV5-1 and TRBJ2-3; TRBD1 might be the D (5 bases). The CDR3 length is 14 residues. Trimming shortened V by 6 bases and J by 2 bases, and 13 bases separated the two germline ends. Germline V lookup: CDR1 SGHRS, CDR2 YFSETQ. CDR3 in DNA: TGCGCCAGCAAAGGGGCCTTACACACAGATACGCAGTATTTT. As protein: CASKGALHTDTQYF.

The chain recombines TRBV5-5 with TRBJ1-2; TRBD1 matches at 8 bases. There are 18 residues in the CDR3. The junction had 15 bases not matched to a gene; V was cut back by 2 bases and J by 3 bases. Looked up from germline, CDR1 is SGHKS and CDR2 is YYEKEE (reference sequence). In DNA form, the CDR3 reads TGTGCCAGCAGCTTCGGTGTTTTTTCCGGACAGGGTGACTATGGCTACACCTTC. As protein: CASSFGVFSGQGDYGYTF.

The chain couples TRBV5-6 to TRBJ1-2; TRBD1 matches 10 bases. The CDR3 loop spans 15 amino acids. Losses at the gene ends were 7 bases for V and 5 bases for J; bases not matched to a gene: 11. The germline CDR1 and CDR2 sequences are SGHDT and YYEEEE. CDR3 sequence (DNA): TGTGCCAGCGAGGGACAGGGGATAAATGGGTATGGCTACACCTTC. This encodes CASEGQGINGYGYTF.

V usage is TRBV12-3 or TRBV12-4 and J usage is TRBJ1-1; D is perhaps TRBD1 (5 bases). V was shortened by 4 bases and J by 0 bases, with 9 bases between the two germline ends. This CDR3 comprises 14 residues. CDR3 in amino acids: CASSSGDLNTEAFF. The CDR3 coding sequence is TGTGCCAGCAGTTCTGGGGACCTGAACACTGAAGCTTTCTTT.

A few counts support this clonotype. J is TRBJ2-3 and V is TRBV10-3; 9 bases fit TRBD2. V trimming: 3 bases; J trimming: 4 bases; junction bases outside the gene matches: 11. Germline CDR1 ENHRY, CDR2 SYGVKD. The CDR3 length is 17 residues. In nucleotides, the CDR3 is TGTGCCATCAGTGACCCCTTGAGATTAGCGGGGGCAGATACGCAGTATTTT. It specifies CAISDPLRLAGADTQYF.

This clonotype was observed a few times. The genes are TRBV6-4 and TRBJ2-1, with 8 bases aligning to TRBD2. This CDR3 spans 16 amino acids. V lost 4 bases to trimming and J lost 0 bases; unmatched junction nucleotides: 5. Germline CDR1 MRHNA, CDR2 SNTAGT. The CDR3 bases are TGTGCCAGCAGTGCAGCGGGGGAAAGCTCCTACAATGAGCAGTTCTTC. Translating gives CASSAAGESSYNEQFF.

This sequence joins TRBV6-2 or TRBV6-3 and TRBJ2-7; 7 bases line up with TRBD1. Germline loops: CDR1 MNHEY, CDR2 SVGEGT. This CDR3 spans 15 amino acids. V shed 6 bases, J shed 6 bases, and the junction held 14 bases outside the gene matches. This CDR3 is CASRGPGQQMGEQYF. The CDR3 DNA follows: TGTGCCAGCAGGGGACCGGGACAGCAAATGGGCGAGCAGTACTTC.

This clonotype was detected once. The chain has TRBV6-8 and TRBJ1-1; no definite D call. CDR1 and CDR2 (germline): MNHGY, SAAAGT. The CDR3 is made up of 14 amino acids. Trimming cost V 6 bases and J 6 bases, with 17 bases left between them. CDR3 protein: CASSSGSSHSEAFF. CDR3 coding DNA: TGTGCCAGCAGCTCAGGCTCTTCTCACTCTGAAGCTTTCTTT.